This TCR beta chain originates from a study of cytomegalovirus exposure and HLA in healthy donors. Findings of the study overall: Through in vitro validation, three CMV-associated chains were shown to be specific for CMV antigens. Earlier results showed most TCR beta V segments being productive about 90% or about 30% of the time.

To note about this clone: Its antigen is as yet unknown.

CDR1 and CDR2 from the germline V gene are WNHNN and SYGVQD (reference sequence). The CDR3 has 16 amino acids. The V and J ends lost 1 base and 5 bases, in that order; junction bases with no gene match: 9. PCR used 60 Vbeta primers and 13 Jbeta primers. The authors' processing: Around 10 million shared chains were among about 80 million unique TCR beta chains counted in a later analysis. Data came from immunoSEQ multiplex PCR; TCRdb stores just in-frame clones and leaves some out. V and J calls and clone size are those listed in that table; D and trimming were worked out from the DNA. This table has 90,000 to 150,000 clones, 7% to 9.5% appearing once.

The sample was PBMCs. The clonotype comes from a woman in her 40s in good health and CMV-seropositive. The chain carries TRBV10-1 and TRBJ2-7; 9 bases map to TRBD2. CDR3 sequence reads: CASSEFRAGGRDEQYF. The CDR3 DNA follows: TGCGCCAGCAGTGAGTTTAGAGCGGGGGGCCGGGACGAGCAGTACTTC.